By frequency in the sample, the clone carrying this TCR beta chain is medium-sized (0.01 to 0.1%). The table came from immunoSEQ multiplex PCR; TCRdb's copy has only in-frame clones and leaves some out. Seen here are about 120,000 clones, roughly 90% observed once, and the top ten hold roughly 4.1%. Trimming removed 6 bases at V and 0 bases at J, with 15 bases between. Germline V gene lookup returns CDR1 MNHEY and CDR2 SVGEGT. This CDR3 spans 16 amino acids. The sample comes from a study of T cell responses to AZD1222 COVID-19 vaccine. The chain joins TRBV6-2 or TRBV6-3 to TRBJ2-1; D unresolved. The TCR sequence derives from an adult in good health. The starting material was peripheral blood, obtained on day 0 of AZD1222 vaccination. The CDR3 nucleotides read TGTGCCAGCAGCTCGACTGATGAACGCTCCTACAATGAGCAGTTCTTC. This translates into CASSSTDERSYNEQFF.